There are many counts of the clone carrying this T cell receptor beta chain. As yet, its antigen is unknown. This record comes from a study of OX40 agonist ivuxolimab in advanced cancers. Looking at the study overall: Patients in dose escalation had liver, melanoma, kidney or head and neck cancers. Overall study results and limits: Expanded clones were, on average, more numerous among CD8+ T cells than CD4+.

Sequencing used immunoSEQ multiplex PCR; TCRdb keeps in-frame clones, though not all of them. The data show tens of thousands of clones, about 77% seen once. The input for sequencing was CD4+ or CD8+ T cells sorted from blood, taken in a trial of the OX40 agonist ivuxolimab. The source is an adult with an advanced solid tumor such as melanoma, head and neck, liver or kidney cancer.

The CDR3 DNA follows: TGTGCCAGCAGTGAGTACGCGGGGGCTCCCTACGAGCAGTACTTC. Residues: CASSEYAGAPYEQYF. This sequence joins TRBV6-4 and TRBJ2-7; TRBD2 is a possible D gene (7 bases). Germline V gene lookup returns CDR1 MRHNA and CDR2 SNTAGT. This CDR3 contains 15 residues. V dropped 3 bases and J dropped 2 bases, with 14 bases sitting between them.